This TCR beta chain was sequenced during a study of blood T cell repertoires in COVID-19. Study information: PBMCs, B-cell-depleted T cells, or T cells were the source of the cDNA or gDNA that made up the material.

Original data processing: Reference gene primer amplification gave nucleated cell count estimates. TCRdb's table, derived via immunoSEQ multiplex PCR, lists solely in-frame clones and lacks some. V and J calls and clone size follow that table, whereas D and trimming were derived from the DNA. The sample shows some 31,000 clones, roughly nine tenths of them seen only once. Germline V gene lookup returns CDR1 MNHEY and CDR2 SMNVEV (reference sequence). Germline trimming cut 3 bases from V and 4 bases from J; bases unmatched to any gene: 0. The CDR3 sequence is 13 residues long. The chain has TRBV27 and TRBJ2-4; the match to TRBD1 covers 7 bases. The sample was peripheral blood. This sequence was found in a human donor with active COVID-19. The donor label of this sample is uncertain. Here the CDR3 reads CASSLTGKNIQYF. The CDR3 DNA reads TGTGCCAGCAGTTTGACAGGGAAAAACATTCAGTACTTC.